One sample yielded the 14 T cell receptor beta chains listed below, sequenced in a study of T cell responses to AZD1222 COVID-19 vaccine. The protocol was immunoSEQ multiplex PCR, while the TCRdb copy is restricted to in-frame clones and leaves out a portion. This table holds about 73,000 clones, roughly 89% found once. This specimen was peripheral blood, taken 28 days after the second AZD1222 dose. All receptors derive from an adult who received the AZD1222 COVID-19 vaccine.

This sequence joins TRBV6-5 and TRBJ1-6, with 7 bases identical to TRBD1. The junction had 9 bases not matched to a gene; V was cut back by 6 bases and J by 7 bases. The CDR3 loop spans 15 amino acids. From germline, CDR1 is MNHEY and CDR2 SVGAGI. Written as DNA, the CDR3 is TGTGCCAGCAGCCGCTACGGACAGGAGAATTCACCCCTCCACTTT. This sequence encodes CASSRYGQENSPLHF.

The chain's CDR3 is CASSPSGSSYEQYF. CDR3 in DNA: TGCGCCAGCAGTCCAAGCGGGAGCTCCTACGAGCAGTACTTC. V and J are TRBV4-3 and TRBJ2-7; 8 positions agree with TRBD2. CDR3 length equals 14 residues. Germline loops: CDR1 LGHNA, CDR2 YSLEER. With 6 bases clipped from V and 0 bases from J, the junction kept 4 bases outside the gene matches.

The chain carries TRBV6-6 and TRBJ2-3; weak D call: TRBD2 (7 bases). V was clipped by 5 bases and J by 2 bases, with 20 bases between them. Germline V gene data show CDR1 as MNHNY and CDR2 as SVGAGI (reference sequence). The CDR3 consists of 17 residues. The CDR3 DNA sequence: TGTGCCAGCAGTCTCCGACAGGTGGGGGGGACCACAGATACGCAGTATTTT. Residues: CASSLRQVGGTTDTQYF.

The V and J genes are TRBV10-3 and TRBJ2-2, with 9 bases matching TRBD2. Trimming took 10 bases from V and 5 from J; bases not matched to a gene: 11. Germline values: CDR1 ENHRY, CDR2 SYGVKD. There are 15 residues in the CDR3. The CDR3 loop is CATKFSGGETGELFF. The CDR3 DNA follows: TGTGCCACCAAATTTAGCGGGGGTGAGACCGGGGAGCTGTTTTTT.

The chain carries TRBV4-2 and TRBJ1-2, with D perhaps matching TRBD1 (6 bases). The CDR3 has 16 residues. Germline CDR1 LGHNA, CDR2 YNFKEQ. The V end was cut by 0 bases, the J end by 0 bases, with 11 bases between. The CDR3 DNA follows: TGTGCCAGCAGCCAAGAGTGGGGGGCGTCTAACTATGGCTACACCTTC. Translation: CASSQEWGASNYGYTF.

The CDR3 region is CASSFDPGRPSGGYTF. CDR3 nucleotides: TGTGCCAGCAGCTTCGATCCGGGACGCCCTTCGGGGGGCTACACCTTC. The genes are TRBV5-4 and TRBJ1-2; D is possibly TRBD1 (5 bases). Trimming pared 2 bases from V and 8 bases from J, leaving 22 bases between. This CDR3 contains 16 residues. Germline assignment: CDR1 SGHNT and CDR2 YYREEE (reference sequence). The full variable domain, its missing parts supplied by reference TRBV5-4 and TRBJ1-2, is ETGVTQSPTHLIKTRGQQVTLRCSSQSGHNTVSWYQQALGQGPQFIFQYYREEENGRGNFPPRFSGLQFPNYSSELNVNALELDDSALYLCASSFDPGRPSGGYTFGSGTRLTVV.

This chain links TRBV12-5 with TRBJ1-2; possibly TRBD1 for D (6 bases). V was cut by 0 bases and J by 6 bases, with 17 bases left in between. The CDR3 is 16 residues long. Germline lookup yields CDR1 LGHNT and CDR2 FRNRAP. For the CDR3, the DNA is TGTGCTAGTGGTTTGGTAGGGGGGCCGCGTAGGGATGGCTACACCTTC. Amino acid sequence: CASGLVGGPRRDGYTF.

Turning to this clone: The sample contains more than one DNA sequence encoding this CDR3. The chain is built from TRBV18 and TRBJ2-5, with unresolved D. This CDR3 contains 13 residues. V shed 2 bases and J shed 2 bases, with 6 bases lying between them. Germline V gene data show CDR1 as KGHSH and CDR2 as LQKENI. The CDR3 nucleotides are TGTGCCAGCTCACCATCGATACAAGAGACCCAGTACTTC. Translated, it gives CASSPSIQETQYF.

V is TRBV9 and J is TRBJ2-3; D call uncertain. Trimming pared 0 bases from V and 5 bases from J, leaving 1 base between. The CDR3 length is 11 residues. The germline V gene has CDR1 SGDLS and CDR2 YYNGEE. CDR3 sequence reads: CASSVGDTQYF. The CDR3 DNA reads TGTGCCAGCAGCGTAGGAGATACGCAGTATTTT.

This clone was detected a few times. The V and J genes are TRBV29-1 and TRBJ2-3; D gene uncertain. The CDR3 is 13 amino acids. CDR1 and CDR2 (germline): SQVTM, ANQGSEA. V was shortened by 4 bases and J by 3 bases, with 11 bases between the two germline ends. For the CDR3, the DNA is TGCAGCGTTGTCTCGGGTTTTACAGATACGCAGTATTTT. Encoded protein: CSVVSGFTDTQYF.

V gene TRBV7-2 combines with J gene TRBJ1-2; D perhaps matches TRBD1 (6 bases). Germline V gives CDR1 SGHTA, CDR2 FQGNSA. The CDR3 has 15 amino acids. With 5 bases removed from V and 7 bases from J, the gap between germline ends came to 20 bases. The CDR3 coding sequence is TGTGCCAGCAGCCAGAGTTCGGGGCTAGGGGGTGGCTACACCTTC. It translates to CASSQSSGLGGGYTF.

The chain joins TRBV11-2 to TRBJ2-1; D is perhaps TRBD2 (6 bases). Germline values: CDR1 SGHAT, CDR2 FQNNGV. The CDR3 covers 15 residues. Trimming removed 4 bases from V and 0 bases from J, with 10 bases in between. DNA for the CDR3: TGTGCCAGCAGCTACAGCGGGCTCTCCTACAATGAGCAGTTCTTC. Translating gives CASSYSGLSYNEQFF. Filled out from reference TRBV11-2 and TRBJ2-1, the complete variable domain reads EAGVAQSPRYKIIEKRQSVAFWCNPISGHATLYWYQQILGQGPKLLIQFQNNGVVDDSQLPKDRFSAERLKGVDSTLKIQPAKLEDSAVYLCASSYSGLSYNEQFFGPGTRLTVL.

J is TRBJ1-5 and V is TRBV2; no reliable D call. The V and J ends lost 0 bases and 0 bases respectively, with 9 bases between them. CDR1 and CDR2 from the germline V gene are SNHLY and FYNNEI. This CDR3 comprises 16 residues. CDR3 residues: CASSEAPWGSNQPQHF. CDR3 in DNA: TGTGCCAGCAGTGAAGCCCCGTGGGGTAGCAATCAGCCCCAGCATTTT.

The chain is built from TRBV11-1 and TRBJ2-1; D not resolved. With 5 bases removed from V and 5 bases from J, the gap between germline ends came to 19 bases. Germline CDR1 and CDR2: SGHAT and FQDESV (reference sequence). CDR3 length equals 16 residues. CDR3 in amino acids: CASSRSLAETDNEQFF. The DNA for the CDR3 is TGTGCCAGCAGCCGATCCCTGGCCGAGACCGACAATGAGCAGTTCTTC. The full variable domain, in which reference TRBV11-1 and TRBJ2-1 provide the parts outside the CDR3, is EAEVAQSPRYKITEKSQAVAFWCDPISGHATLYWYRQILGQGPELLVQFQDESVVDDSQLPKDRFSAERLKGVDSTLKIQPAELGDSAMYLCASSRSLAETDNEQFFGPGTRLTVL.